This TCR beta chain comes out of a study of blood T cell repertoires in COVID-19. Only one count was recorded for this clone. Individuals aged about 18 to 100 years were recruited from about two dozen US areas. Cohort 3 donors were reported recovered after two negative PCRs, clearance, or symptom resolution. This CDR3 region has 13 residues. V gave up 7 bases and J gave up 6 bases; unmatched junction bases: 8. Data came from immunoSEQ multiplex PCR; TCRdb stores just in-frame clones and leaves some out. The table shows about 360,000 clones, with more than 75% occurring only once. The rearrangement links TRBV12-3 or TRBV12-4 to TRBJ2-7, with 8 bases aligning to TRBD2. Sequenced sample: PBMCs or T cells enriched from blood (not recorded which). This receptor was obtained from a man aged 25-45 years who had recovered from COVID-19. The CDR3, as DNA: TGTGCCAGCACCTCGGGGGGGATCGGCGAGCAGTACTTC. It specifies CASTSGGIGEQYF.